The clone carrying this T cell receptor (beta chain) was observed a single time. CDR3 length: 15 amino acids. V gave up 4 bases and J gave up 10 bases, with 20 bases separating them. CDR1 and CDR2 from the germline V gene are MDHEN and SYDVKM. The data were taken from a study of blood T cell repertoires in COVID-19. The authors' processing: Estimation of nucleated cell counts was performed using reference gene primer amplification. TCRdb's table, derived via immunoSEQ multiplex PCR, lists solely in-frame clones and lacks some. The V and J calls and the clone size are those of that table, but D and trimming were determined from the DNA. The sample records 200,000 to 250,000 clones, approximately 80% being singletons.

The origin of this receptor is a woman aged 45-65 years with acute or convalescent COVID-19. The rearrangement uses TRBV28 and TRBJ1-5; possible D gene TRBD1, 5 bases. Sequencing input: peripheral blood. The CDR3 nucleotides read TGTGCCAGCAGTTCTCGTGGGGGGGAAAACAAACCCCAGCATTTT. This sequence encodes CASSSRGGENKPQHF.